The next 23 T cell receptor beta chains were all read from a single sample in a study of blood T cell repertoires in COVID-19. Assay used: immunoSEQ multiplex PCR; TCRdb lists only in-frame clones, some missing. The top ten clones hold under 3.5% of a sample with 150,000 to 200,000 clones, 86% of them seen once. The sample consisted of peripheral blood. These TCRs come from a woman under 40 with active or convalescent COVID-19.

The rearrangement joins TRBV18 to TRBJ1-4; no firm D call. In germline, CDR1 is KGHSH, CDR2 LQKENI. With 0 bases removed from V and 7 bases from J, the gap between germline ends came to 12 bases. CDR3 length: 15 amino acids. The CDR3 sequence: CASSPPTGKLEKLFF. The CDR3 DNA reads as TGTGCCAGCTCACCACCAACGGGTAAACTTGAAAAACTGTTTTTT.

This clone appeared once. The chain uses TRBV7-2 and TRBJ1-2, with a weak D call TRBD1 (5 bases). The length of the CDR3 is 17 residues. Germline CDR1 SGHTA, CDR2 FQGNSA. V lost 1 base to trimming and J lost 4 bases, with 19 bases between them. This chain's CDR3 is CASSLDASAGSRYGYTF. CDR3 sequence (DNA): TGTGCCAGCAGCTTAGACGCTTCGGCAGGGTCTCGCTATGGCTACACCTTC.

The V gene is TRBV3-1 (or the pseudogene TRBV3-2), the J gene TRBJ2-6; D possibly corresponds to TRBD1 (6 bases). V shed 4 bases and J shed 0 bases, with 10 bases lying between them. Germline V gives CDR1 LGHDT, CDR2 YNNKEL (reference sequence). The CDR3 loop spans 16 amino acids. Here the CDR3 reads CASSLYRDSGANVLTF. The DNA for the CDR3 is TGTGCCAGCAGCCTGTACAGGGACTCTGGGGCCAACGTCCTGACTTTC.

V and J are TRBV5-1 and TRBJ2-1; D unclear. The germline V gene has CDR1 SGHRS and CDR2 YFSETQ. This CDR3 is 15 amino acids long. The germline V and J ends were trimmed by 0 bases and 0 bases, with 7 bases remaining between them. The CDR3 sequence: CASSLEPSSYNEQFF. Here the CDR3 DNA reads TGCGCCAGCAGCTTGGAACCCAGCTCCTACAATGAGCAGTTCTTC.

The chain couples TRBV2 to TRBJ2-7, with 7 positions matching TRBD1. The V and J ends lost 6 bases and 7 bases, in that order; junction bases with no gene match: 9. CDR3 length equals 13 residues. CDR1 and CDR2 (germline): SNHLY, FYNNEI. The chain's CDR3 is CASRETGPGEQYF. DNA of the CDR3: TGTGCCAGCAGAGAGACAGGGCCGGGGGAGCAGTACTTC. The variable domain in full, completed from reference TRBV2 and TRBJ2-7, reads EPEVTQTPSHQVTQMGQEVILRCVPISNHLYFYWYRQILGQKVEFLVSFYNNEISEKSEIFDDQFSVERPDGSNFTLKIRSTKLEDSAMYFCASRETGPGEQYFGPGTRLTVT.

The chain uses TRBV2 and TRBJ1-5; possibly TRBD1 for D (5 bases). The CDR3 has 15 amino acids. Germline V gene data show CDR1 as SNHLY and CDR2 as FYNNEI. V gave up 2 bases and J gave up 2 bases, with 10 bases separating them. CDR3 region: CASSEMAGGNQPQHF. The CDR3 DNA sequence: TGTGCCAGCAGTGAAATGGCGGGGGGCAATCAGCCCCAGCATTTT.

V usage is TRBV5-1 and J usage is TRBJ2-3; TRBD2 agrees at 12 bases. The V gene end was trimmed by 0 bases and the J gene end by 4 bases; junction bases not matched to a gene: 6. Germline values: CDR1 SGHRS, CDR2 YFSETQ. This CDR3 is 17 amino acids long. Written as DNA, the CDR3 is TGCGCCAGCAGCTTGGAAGGACTAGCGGGACCCCCAGATACGCAGTATTTT. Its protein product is CASSLEGLAGPPDTQYF.

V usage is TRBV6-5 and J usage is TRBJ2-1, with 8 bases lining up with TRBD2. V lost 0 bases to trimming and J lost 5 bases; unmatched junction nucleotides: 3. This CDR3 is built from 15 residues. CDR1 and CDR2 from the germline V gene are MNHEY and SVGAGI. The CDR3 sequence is CASSYSSGVNNEQFF. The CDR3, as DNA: TGTGCCAGCAGTTACTCTAGCGGGGTCAACAATGAGCAGTTCTTC.

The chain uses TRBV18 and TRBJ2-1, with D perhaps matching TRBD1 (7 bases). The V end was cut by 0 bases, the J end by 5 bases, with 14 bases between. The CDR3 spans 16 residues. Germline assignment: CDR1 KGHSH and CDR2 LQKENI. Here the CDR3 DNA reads TGTGCCAGCTCACCACCGCGCGGGACAGACAACAATGAGCAGTTCTTC. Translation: CASSPPRGTDNNEQFF.

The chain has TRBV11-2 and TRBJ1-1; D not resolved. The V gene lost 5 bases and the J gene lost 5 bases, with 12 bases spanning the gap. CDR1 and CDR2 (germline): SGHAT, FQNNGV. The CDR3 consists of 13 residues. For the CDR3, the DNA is TGTGCCAGCAGCCTATACCCGAGGACTGAAGCTTTCTTT. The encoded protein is CASSLYPRTEAFF.

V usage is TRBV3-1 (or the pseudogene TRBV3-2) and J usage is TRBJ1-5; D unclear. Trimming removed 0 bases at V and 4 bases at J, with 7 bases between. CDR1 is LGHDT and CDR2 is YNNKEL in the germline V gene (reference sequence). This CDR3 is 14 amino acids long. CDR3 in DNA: TGTGCCAGCAGCCAAGATGGAGGGAATCAGCCCCAGCATTTT. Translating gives CASSQDGGNQPQHF.

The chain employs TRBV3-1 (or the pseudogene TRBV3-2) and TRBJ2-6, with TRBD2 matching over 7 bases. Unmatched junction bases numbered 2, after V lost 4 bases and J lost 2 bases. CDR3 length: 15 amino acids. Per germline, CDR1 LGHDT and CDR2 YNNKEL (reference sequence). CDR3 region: CASSRGGAGANVLTF. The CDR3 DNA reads TGTGCCAGCAGCCGGGGGGGTGCTGGGGCCAACGTCCTGACTTTC.

CDR3 sequence: CASSVGSREYNSPLHF. The CDR3 bases are TGTGCCAGCAGCGTTGGTTCTAGGGAGTATAATTCACCCCTCCACTTT. The J gene is TRBJ1-6, the V gene TRBV9; no reliable D call. Germline lookup yields CDR1 SGDLS and CDR2 YYNGEE. The CDR3 has 16 amino acids. V lost 2 bases and J lost 4, with 13 bases in between.

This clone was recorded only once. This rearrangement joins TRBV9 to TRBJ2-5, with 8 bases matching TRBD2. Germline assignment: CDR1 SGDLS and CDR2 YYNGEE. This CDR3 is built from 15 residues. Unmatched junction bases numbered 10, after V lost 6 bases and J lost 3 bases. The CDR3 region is CASTFRAGVEETQYF. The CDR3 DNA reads TGTGCCAGCACCTTTAGAGCGGGGGTGGAAGAGACCCAGTACTTC.

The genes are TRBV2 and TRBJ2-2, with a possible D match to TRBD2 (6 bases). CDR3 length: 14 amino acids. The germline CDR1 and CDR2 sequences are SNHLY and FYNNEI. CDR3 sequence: CATARETNTGELFF. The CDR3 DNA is TGTGCTACCGCCCGGGAGACTAACACCGGGGAGCTGTTTTTT.

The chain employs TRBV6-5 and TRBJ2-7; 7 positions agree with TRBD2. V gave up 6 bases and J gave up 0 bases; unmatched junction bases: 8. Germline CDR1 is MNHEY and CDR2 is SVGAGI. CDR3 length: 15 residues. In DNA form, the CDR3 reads TGTGCCAGCAGGGGAGGGACGGTGAGCTCCTACGAGCAGTACTTC. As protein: CASRGGTVSSYEQYF.

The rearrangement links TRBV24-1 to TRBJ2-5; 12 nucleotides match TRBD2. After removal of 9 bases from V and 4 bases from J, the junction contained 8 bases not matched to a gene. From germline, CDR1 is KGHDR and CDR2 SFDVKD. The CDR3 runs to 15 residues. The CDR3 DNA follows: TGTGCCACCGGGCGACTAGCGGGAGTGTTAGAGACCCAGTACTTC. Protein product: CATGRLAGVLETQYF.

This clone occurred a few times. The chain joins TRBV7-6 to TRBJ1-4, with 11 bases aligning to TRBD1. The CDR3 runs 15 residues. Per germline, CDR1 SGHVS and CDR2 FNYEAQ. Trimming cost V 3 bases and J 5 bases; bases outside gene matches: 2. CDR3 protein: CASSLGQGGNEKLFF. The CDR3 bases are TGTGCCAGCAGCTTGGGACAGGGGGGGAATGAAAAACTGTTTTTT.

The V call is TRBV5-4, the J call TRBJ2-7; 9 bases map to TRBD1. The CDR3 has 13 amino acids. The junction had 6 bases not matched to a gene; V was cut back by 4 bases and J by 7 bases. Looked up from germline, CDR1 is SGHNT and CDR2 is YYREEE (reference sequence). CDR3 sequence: CASSRQGGLEQYF. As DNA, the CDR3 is TGTGCCAGCAGCCGACAGGGGGGGCTGGAGCAGTACTTC.

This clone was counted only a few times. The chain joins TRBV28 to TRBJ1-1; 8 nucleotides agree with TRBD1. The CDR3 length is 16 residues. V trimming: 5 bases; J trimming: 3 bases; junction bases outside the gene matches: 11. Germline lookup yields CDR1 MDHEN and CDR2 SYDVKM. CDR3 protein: CASSGATGAWDTEAFF. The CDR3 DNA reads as TGTGCCAGCAGTGGGGCGACAGGGGCGTGGGACACTGAAGCTTTCTTT.

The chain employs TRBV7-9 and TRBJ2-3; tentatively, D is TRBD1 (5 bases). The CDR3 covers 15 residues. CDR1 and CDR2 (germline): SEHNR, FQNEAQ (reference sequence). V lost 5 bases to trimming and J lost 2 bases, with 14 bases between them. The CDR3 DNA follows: TGTGCCAGCAGCCCAGGGCCGTTTATCACAGATACGCAGTATTTT. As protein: CASSPGPFITDTQYF.

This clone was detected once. The CDR3 here is CASSRTGPNEKLFF. The DNA of the CDR3 is TGCGCCAGCAGCCGGACAGGCCCTAATGAAAAACTGTTTTTT. The rearrangement uses TRBV5-1 and TRBJ1-4, with 7 bases lining up with TRBD1. From germline, CDR1 is SGHRS and CDR2 YFSETQ. The CDR3 totals 14 residues. V lost 4 bases to trimming and J lost 3 bases; unmatched junction nucleotides: 3.

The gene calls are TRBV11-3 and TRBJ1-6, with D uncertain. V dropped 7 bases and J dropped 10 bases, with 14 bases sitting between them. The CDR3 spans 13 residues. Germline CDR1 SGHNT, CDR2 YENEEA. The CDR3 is CASTPTVGSPLHF. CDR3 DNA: TGTGCCAGCACCCCAACAGTTGGGTCACCCCTCCACTTT.